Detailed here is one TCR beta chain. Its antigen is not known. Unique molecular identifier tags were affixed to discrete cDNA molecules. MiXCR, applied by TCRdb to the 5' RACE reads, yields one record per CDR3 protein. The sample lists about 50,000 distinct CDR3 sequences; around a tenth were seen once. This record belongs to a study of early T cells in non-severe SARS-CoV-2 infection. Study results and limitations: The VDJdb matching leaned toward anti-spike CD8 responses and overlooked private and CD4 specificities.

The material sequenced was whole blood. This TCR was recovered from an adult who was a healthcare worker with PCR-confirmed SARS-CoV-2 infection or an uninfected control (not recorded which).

CDR3 residues: CASSEATGELFF. The DNA for the CDR3 is TGTGCCAGCAGCGAAGCCACCGGGGAGCTGTTTTTT. The V call is TRBV7-9, the J call TRBJ2-2, with D unclear. This CDR3 spans 12 amino acids. Trimming stripped 5 bases from V and 4 bases from J, with 5 bases between. From germline, CDR1 is SEHNR and CDR2 FQNEAQ (reference sequence).